Shown below are 15 T cell receptor beta chains from a single sample sequenced in a study of blood T cells in healthy people across ages. Using a J-beta primer mix together with a sample-barcoded 5' primer, a second PCR was run for roughly 6 to 11 cycles. TCRdb reprocessed the 5' RACE reads via MiXCR and lists one record per CDR3 protein. The data contain 1.5 million to 2 million distinct CDR3 sequences, roughly 27% of them singletons. The source material was blood. Every receptor here comes from a woman younger than 45 in good health.

This clonotype was observed a handful of times. The chain has TRBV6-5 and TRBJ2-6; D gene ambiguous. Germline CDR1 reads MNHEY; CDR2 reads SVGAGI. V gave up 6 bases and J gave up 1 base, with 10 bases separating them. This CDR3 spans 15 amino acids. This CDR3 reads CASSTRSSGANVLTF. The CDR3 nucleotides read TGTGCCAGCAGCACCCGAAGTTCTGGGGCCAACGTCCTGACTTTC.

This sequence joins TRBV12-3 or TRBV12-4 and TRBJ2-7; possibly TRBD1 for D (6 bases). V was trimmed by 2 bases and J by 7 bases, leaving 15 bases between them. The CDR3 spans 14 residues. The CDR3 reads CASSLRVRGSEQYF. In DNA, the CDR3 is TGTGCCAGCAGTTTACGTGTCAGGGGAAGTGAGCAGTACTTC.

V and J are TRBV20-1 and TRBJ2-1; D remains unclear. Between the trimmed V and J ends, which lost 5 bases and 7 bases, there was a span of 24 bases. Germline CDR1 reads DFQATT; CDR2 reads SNEGSKA (reference sequence). The CDR3 consists of 16 residues. In DNA form, the CDR3 reads TGCAGTGCTGGCAACTCCGCGGCCCGCGTAGGTAATGAGCAGTTCTTC. It yields the protein CSAGNSAARVGNEQFF.

The chain uses TRBV20-1 and TRBJ2-7, with 8 bases matching TRBD2. Germline CDR1 reads DFQATT; CDR2 reads SNEGSKA (reference sequence). CDR3 length: 15 residues. Losses at the gene ends were 3 bases for V and 3 bases for J; bases not matched to a gene: 10. CDR3 sequence: CSASQPAGALYEQYF. The CDR3 nucleotides read TGCAGTGCTAGTCAGCCAGCGGGGGCCCTCTACGAGCAGTACTTC.

This clonotype was counted between two and nine times. The chain joins TRBV7-2 to TRBJ2-1; 9 bases line up with TRBD1. CDR1 SGHTA and CDR2 FQGNSA come from the germline V gene. Unmatched junction bases numbered 6, after V lost 2 bases and J lost 4 bases. CDR3 length equals 16 residues. This CDR3 is CASSLNRGLIYNEQFF. In DNA, the CDR3 is TGTGCCAGCAGCTTAAACAGGGGGCTCATTTACAATGAGCAGTTCTTC.

V and J are TRBV7-9 and TRBJ1-4; D perhaps matches TRBD1 (5 bases). Trimming shortened V by 8 bases and J by 6 bases, and 13 bases separated the two germline ends. Germline assignment: CDR1 SEHNR and CDR2 FQNEAQ (reference sequence). The CDR3 consists of 13 residues. The CDR3 bases are TGTGCCAGCCGATGGGGCGGCGATGAAAAACTGTTTTTT. It yields the protein CASRWGGDEKLFF.

The sample holds many counts of this clonotype. V gene TRBV6-6 combines with J gene TRBJ1-2, with D possibly matching TRBD1 (5 bases). The CDR3 covers 17 residues. Germline assignment: CDR1 MNHNY and CDR2 SVGAGI (reference sequence). Trimming pared 6 bases from V and 3 bases from J, leaving 23 bases between. In nucleotides, the CDR3 is TGTGCCAGCAGGACAACGCCAGGGAAGGAGCTGCACTATGGCTACACCTTC. Protein sequence: CASRTTPGKELHYGYTF.

The chain combines TRBV28 with TRBJ2-5; 10 bases line up with TRBD1. Germline CDR1 and CDR2: MDHEN and SYDVKM. V was pared by 2 bases and J by 5 bases, with 11 bases of the junction left unmatched. CDR3 size: 17 residues. CDR3 sequence reads: CASSLIPPTGGEETQYF. DNA of the CDR3: TGTGCCAGCAGTTTAATCCCCCCGACAGGGGGCGAGGAGACCCAGTACTTC. Complete variable domain (other parts from reference TRBV28 and TRBJ2-5): DVKVTQSSRYLVKRTGEKVFLECVQDMDHENMFWYRQDPGLGLRLIYFSYDVKMKEKGDIPEGYSVSREKKERFSLILESASTNQTSMYLCASSLIPPTGGEETQYFGPGTRLLVL.

This clonotype was recorded once. The rearrangement joins TRBV5-1 to TRBJ2-1; no clear D gene. Germline V lookup: CDR1 SGHRS, CDR2 YFSETQ. There are 14 residues in the CDR3. Trimming shortened V by 3 bases and J by 5 bases, and 12 bases separated the two germline ends. The DNA of the CDR3 is TGCGCCAGCAGCTCCTACGTCAGCCACAATGAGCAGTTCTTC. Translation: CASSSYVSHNEQFF.

This sequence joins TRBV7-2 and TRBJ2-4; TRBD2 aligns across 12 bases. The DNA matches TRBJ2-7 better at its end, which makes the J call doubtful. The CDR3 is 19 amino acids. Germline CDR1 is SGHTA and CDR2 is FQGNSA. The CDR3 DNA sequence: TGTGCCAGCAGCTGGTCGACTAGCGGGAGAACTTGGAGGCCTAACGAGCAGTACTTC. It codes for CASSWSTSGRTWRPNEQYF.

This clonotype occurred once. CDR3 nucleotides: TGTGCCAGCAAACATACTAATGAAAAACTGTTTTTT. This encodes CASKHTNEKLFF. The chain joins TRBV28 to TRBJ1-4; D unresolved. This CDR3 region has 12 residues. V was shortened by 7 bases and J by 2 bases, with 5 bases between the two germline ends. Germline CDR1 reads MDHEN; CDR2 reads SYDVKM.

The table lists this clonotype with a few counts. The CDR3 DNA sequence: TGCAGTGCTAGTTCTATGGACAGGCTCTACGAGCAGTACTTC. Protein sequence: CSASSMDRLYEQYF. The genes are TRBV20-1 and TRBJ2-7; 7 nucleotides line up with TRBD1. Losses at the gene ends were 3 bases for V and 3 bases for J; bases not matched to a gene: 8. Germline loops: CDR1 DFQATT, CDR2 SNEGSKA (reference sequence). The CDR3 extends over 14 amino acids.

This clonotype came up a few times. The chain has TRBV11-3 and TRBJ2-1; TRBD2 matches at 9 bases. The CDR3 covers 16 residues. Losses at the gene ends were 2 bases for V and 1 base for J; bases not matched to a gene: 3. Germline values: CDR1 SGHNT, CDR2 YENEEA. The CDR3 sequence: CASSLPREGSYNEQFF. The CDR3 nucleotides are TGTGCCAGCAGCTTACCGCGGGAGGGGTCCTACAATGAGCAGTTCTTC. The full variable domain, rest sourced from reference TRBV11-3 and TRBJ2-1, is EAGVVQSPRYKIIEKKQPVAFWCNPISGHNTLYWYLQNLGQGPELLIRYENEEAVDDSQLPKDRFSAERLKGVDSTLKIQPAELGDSAVYLCASSLPREGSYNEQFFGPGTRLTVL.

This clonotype was detected ten times or more. The chain employs TRBV6-5 and TRBJ2-7; D is possibly TRBD1 or TRBD2 (5 bases each). Trimming shortened V by 4 bases and J by 2 bases, and 18 bases separated the two germline ends. The germline CDR1 and CDR2 sequences are MNHEY and SVGAGI. The CDR3 runs 16 residues. CDR3 protein: CASSWGTQGSPYEQYF. CDR3 nucleotides: TGTGCCAGCAGTTGGGGGACCCAGGGATCCCCCTACGAGCAGTACTTC.

This chain joins TRBV28 and TRBJ1-5; D is possibly TRBD1 (6 bases). Germline V CDR1 and CDR2: MDHEN, SYDVKM. V lost 6 bases and J lost 5, with 17 bases in between. The CDR3 consists of 15 residues. The CDR3 nucleotides are TGTGCCAGCAGGCGAGGCGGACAGAGCTATCAGCCCCAGCATTTT. It codes for CASRRGGQSYQPQHF.